This T cell receptor beta chain was sequenced during a study of PD-L1 blockade in urothelial cancer. Study-wide context: Enrolled patients had been treated previously with 0 to 3 chemotherapy regimens.

Anywhere from 1 to 8 samples came from each patient, spanning pretreatment and on-treatment. Study-wide results and limits: Below-median pretreatment blood TCR clonality was associated with improved progression-free and overall survival.

Note on this clone: Its antigen is undetermined.

The CDR3 is 16 amino acids. V gave up 6 bases and J gave up 5 bases, with 20 bases separating them. Germline V gene data show CDR1 as SNHLY and CDR2 as FYNNEI. Synthetic TCR analog templates were spiked into all PCRs individually. Data came from immunoSEQ multiplex PCR; TCRdb stores just in-frame clones and leaves some out. This repertoire shows some 84,000 clones, around 90% found once; its top ten account for around 5%. This chain uses TRBV2 with TRBJ2-1, with D perhaps matching TRBD1 (5 bases). This clonotype was sampled from a woman in her 70s with urothelial cancer. The specimen was PBMCs, collected around atezolizumab (anti-PD-L1) treatment. CDR3 in amino acids: CASSDLDKRRDNEQFF. As DNA, the CDR3 is TGTGCCAGCAGCGATCTGGACAAGCGACGGGACAATGAGCAGTTCTTC.